Following are 27 T cell receptor beta chains from one sample sequenced in a study of OX40 agonist ivuxolimab in advanced cancers. Repertoires were generated with immunoSEQ multiplex PCR, while TCRdb's copy carries only in-frame clones and drops some. The table records about 73,000 clones, around 90% of them present only once. Sequences were derived from CD4+ or CD8+ T cells sorted from blood, sampled in a trial of the OX40 agonist ivuxolimab. The source is an adult with an advanced solid tumor such as melanoma, head and neck, liver or kidney cancer.

V is TRBV5-1 and J is TRBJ2-2, with 12 nucleotides matching TRBD2. The CDR3 is 17 amino acids. The junction had 10 bases not matched to a gene; V was cut back by 0 bases and J by 10 bases. Germline V gene sequence: CDR1 SGHRS, CDR2 YFSETQ. In DNA form, the CDR3 reads TGCGCCAGCAGCTTGGCCGGTGTGACTAGCGGGAGTAAGGAGCTGTTTTTT. Translation gives CASSLAGVTSGSKELFF.

The chain combines TRBV19 with TRBJ2-6, with D perhaps matching TRBD1 (6 bases). V was pared by 0 bases and J by 4 bases, with 13 bases between. CDR1 is LNHDA and CDR2 is SQIVND in the germline V gene (reference sequence). This CDR3 region has 17 residues. This CDR3 is CASSIDLRQEGANVLTF. The CDR3 bases are TGTGCCAGTAGTATAGACCTCCGACAGGAGGGGGCCAACGTCCTGACTTTC.

The chain employs TRBV5-1 and TRBJ2-3; a possible D gene is TRBD2 (6 bases). The V gene lost 4 bases and the J gene lost 6 bases, with 15 bases spanning the gap. CDR3 size: 14 residues. CDR1 and CDR2 from the germline V gene are SGHRS and YFSETQ. CDR3 bases: TGCGCCAGCAGCCGTAGCGGATCTTTGGATACGCAGTATTTT. Protein: CASSRSGSLDTQYF.

The CDR3 nucleotides are TGCGCCAGCAGCTTGGCGGGCGACACCCCCCGCGAGCAGTACTTC. Protein product: CASSLAGDTPREQYF. The chain combines TRBV5-1 with TRBJ2-7; D ambiguous. In germline, CDR1 is SGHRS, CDR2 YFSETQ. V was clipped by 0 bases and J by 6 bases, with 16 bases between them. The CDR3 sequence is 15 residues long.

This clone appeared a single time. Other DNA sequences in the sample encode the same CDR3. The chain employs TRBV28 and TRBJ2-2; D is unresolved. CDR3 length equals 13 residues. Per germline, CDR1 MDHEN and CDR2 SYDVKM. Trimming took 3 bases from V and 5 from J, leaving 7 bases between them. DNA for the CDR3: TGTGCCAGCAGTTTGTCAGGAACCGGGGAGCTGTTTTTT. Encoded protein: CASSLSGTGELFF.

This rearrangement joins TRBV18 to TRBJ1-1; TRBD1 matches 7 bases. CDR1 and CDR2 (germline): KGHSH, LQKENI. CDR3 size: 15 residues. Unmatched junction bases numbered 10, after V lost 5 bases and J lost 4 bases. The CDR3 loop reads CASSVTGVSGTEAFF. CDR3 in DNA: TGTGCCAGCTCAGTCACAGGGGTGAGCGGCACTGAAGCTTTCTTT.

The chain employs TRBV7-3 and TRBJ2-1, with TRBD2 matching over 8 bases. Germline CDR1 is SGHTA and CDR2 is FQGTGA. V lost 0 bases to trimming and J lost 8 bases; unmatched junction nucleotides: 15. The CDR3 totals 18 residues. The CDR3 DNA follows: TGTGCCAGCAGCTTAACTGCACCCGGGACTAGTTTATTGGATGAGCAGTTCTTC. It specifies CASSLTAPGTSLLDEQFF.

This rearrangement joins TRBV11-2 to TRBJ2-3; 8 nucleotides match TRBD2. With 2 bases clipped from V and 5 bases from J, the junction kept 6 bases outside the gene matches. CDR1 is SGHAT, CDR2 FQNNGV, per germline. This CDR3 has 15 residues. The CDR3 coding sequence is TGTGCCAGCAGCTTATTTAGCGGGACTGAAGATACGCAGTATTTT. Protein sequence: CASSLFSGTEDTQYF.

The V call is TRBV7-3, the J call TRBJ2-1; a weak D match, TRBD2 (5 bases). The length of the CDR3 is 14 residues. V lost 2 bases, J lost 1 base, and 6 bases lay in between. Germline lookup yields CDR1 SGHTA and CDR2 FQGTGA. CDR3: CASSLPGSYNEQFF. The CDR3 coding sequence is TGTGCCAGCAGCTTACCGGGATCCTACAATGAGCAGTTCTTC. The full variable domain, rest sourced from reference TRBV7-3 and TRBJ2-1, is GAGVSQTPSNKVTEKGKYVELRCDPISGHTALYWYRQSLGQGPEFLIYFQGTGAADDSGLPNDRFFAVRPEGSVSTLKIQRTERGDSAVYLCASSLPGSYNEQFFGPGTRLTVL.

This sequence joins TRBV27 and TRBJ2-5, with D unclear. There are 13 residues in the CDR3. Looked up from germline, CDR1 is MNHEY and CDR2 is SMNVEV (reference sequence). V lost 4 bases to trimming and J lost 1 base, with 7 bases between them. The chain's CDR3 is CASSSRLQETQYF. For the CDR3, the DNA is TGTGCCAGCAGTTCACGACTCCAAGAGACCCAGTACTTC.

The chain couples TRBV27 to TRBJ2-2, with TRBD2 matching 7 bases. The CDR3 length is 17 residues. The germline CDR1 and CDR2 sequences are MNHEY and SMNVEV (reference sequence). With 5 bases clipped from V and 9 bases from J, the junction kept 18 bases outside the gene matches. DNA of the CDR3: TGTGCCAGCAGTCGGCCTCACAGCGGGAAACCTAACTGGGAGCTGTTTTTT. This gives the protein CASSRPHSGKPNWELFF.

The genes are TRBV28 and TRBJ2-6, with 11 positions matching TRBD2. V shed 6 bases, J shed 2 bases, and the junction held 3 bases outside the gene matches. The CDR3 is 16 amino acids. Germline lookup yields CDR1 MDHEN and CDR2 SYDVKM. CDR3 nucleotide sequence: TGTGCCAGCAGCCCACTAGCGGGAGCTGGGGCCAACGTCCTGACTTTC. It translates to CASSPLAGAGANVLTF.

The gene calls are TRBV18 and TRBJ1-5, with TRBD1 matching 7 bases. The CDR3 covers 14 residues. The junction had 7 bases not matched to a gene; V was cut back by 0 bases and J by 11 bases. Germline V CDR1 and CDR2: KGHSH, LQKENI. In DNA, the CDR3 is TGTGCCAGCTCACCACCGGGACAGCCCCTATCCCAGCATTTT. It yields the protein CASSPPGQPLSQHF.

The genes are TRBV27 and TRBJ1-2; TRBD1 agrees at 11 bases. Germline values: CDR1 MNHEY, CDR2 SMNVEV (reference sequence). With V trimmed by 5 bases and J by 4 bases, 9 bases remained unmatched. The CDR3 runs 16 residues. CDR3 amino acids: CASSPGQGAFSYGYTF. DNA of the CDR3: TGTGCCAGCAGTCCCGGACAGGGGGCCTTTAGCTATGGCTACACCTTC.

The chain combines TRBV5-4 with TRBJ2-1; D tentatively fits TRBD1 or TRBD2 (5 bases each). This CDR3 is built from 14 residues. V was shortened by 4 bases and J by 5 bases, with 13 bases between the two germline ends. Germline assignment: CDR1 SGHNT and CDR2 YYREEE (reference sequence). CDR3 in amino acids: CASSHQRGHNEQFF. The CDR3 nucleotides read TGTGCCAGCAGCCACCAGAGGGGACACAATGAGCAGTTCTTC.

This clone occurred once. This chain joins TRBV19 and TRBJ1-1, with 7 bases identical to TRBD1. V lost 3 bases, J lost 1 base, and 5 bases stayed unmatched. This CDR3 is 15 amino acids long. CDR1 is LNHDA and CDR2 is SQIVND in the germline V gene (reference sequence). This CDR3 is CASSIRGVTNTEAFF. The DNA for the CDR3 is TGTGCCAGTAGTATCAGGGGGGTCACGAACACTGAAGCTTTCTTT.

The chain combines TRBV5-6 with TRBJ2-5; the D is unclear. Trimming removed 4 bases at V and 3 bases at J, with 16 bases between. The CDR3 spans 15 residues. Germline CDR1 SGHDT, CDR2 YYEEEE. This CDR3 is CASSPLPRSKETQYF. In DNA, the CDR3 is TGTGCCAGCAGCCCGCTGCCCCGGTCAAAAGAGACCCAGTACTTC.

The V and J genes are TRBV7-2 and TRBJ1-2; 9 bases fit TRBD1. The length of the CDR3 is 17 residues. Trimming took 4 bases from V and 8 from J; bases not matched to a gene: 17. Germline V lookup: CDR1 SGHTA, CDR2 FQGNSA. The CDR3 sequence is CASSSTTQQGASGGYTF. CDR3 coding DNA: TGTGCCAGCAGCTCGACAACCCAACAGGGGGCATCGGGAGGCTACACCTTC.

This clone is a singleton in its sample. The rearrangement joins TRBV7-2 to TRBJ2-5, with D uncertain. The V end lost 5 bases, the J end lost 1 base, and 5 bases lay between the germline ends. CDR3 length: 12 amino acids. Germline V lookup: CDR1 SGHTA, CDR2 FQGNSA. CDR3 sequence reads: CASSQAQETQYF. Written as DNA, the CDR3 is TGTGCCAGCAGCCAAGCCCAAGAGACCCAGTACTTC.

The chain links TRBV23-1 to TRBJ2-2, with 11 nucleotides matching TRBD1. TRBV23-1 is treated as an ORF (open reading frame) with a function not yet certain. This CDR3 is built from 16 residues. Unmatched junction bases numbered 5, after V lost 3 bases and J lost 5 bases. The CDR3 sequence is CASSQYGQGATGELFF. CDR3 nucleotides: TGCGCCAGCAGTCAGTACGGACAGGGGGCTACCGGGGAGCTGTTTTTT.

There are a few counts of this clone. The V and J genes are TRBV27 and TRBJ1-2; no definite D call. Germline loops: CDR1 MNHEY, CDR2 SMNVEV (reference sequence). The V end lost 5 bases, the J end lost 4 bases, and 14 bases lay between the germline ends. The CDR3 is made up of 14 amino acids. As DNA, the CDR3 is TGTGCCAGCAGTCCCCTTGCGGGCAGCTATGGCTACACCTTC. It codes for CASSPLAGSYGYTF.

The chain has TRBV6-6 and TRBJ1-3; D is perhaps TRBD1 (5 bases). Germline CDR1 is MNHNY and CDR2 is SVGAGI (reference sequence). Trimming shortened V by 6 bases and J by 3 bases, and 18 bases separated the two germline ends. The CDR3 covers 16 residues. CDR3 sequence: CASRPPPGRFGNTIYF. CDR3 DNA: TGTGCCAGCAGGCCCCCCCCAGGGCGGTTTGGAAACACCATATATTTT.

The gene calls are TRBV27 and TRBJ1-1; tentative D call: TRBD1 (5 bases). Germline CDR1 and CDR2: MNHEY and SMNVEV (reference sequence). The CDR3 contains 15 residues. V was cut by 0 bases and J by 0 bases, with 8 bases left in between. The CDR3 reads CASSLSRQLNTEAFF. The CDR3 coding sequence is TGTGCCAGCAGTTTATCCCGACAGCTGAACACTGAAGCTTTCTTT.

The chain carries TRBV5-4 and TRBJ2-3; unclear D gene. The CDR3 is 15 amino acids. The V end lost 0 bases, the J end lost 0 bases, and 8 bases lay between the germline ends. Germline CDR1 SGHNT, CDR2 YYREEE (reference sequence). The chain's CDR3 is CASSLDVSSTDTQYF. CDR3 sequence (DNA): TGTGCCAGCAGCTTGGACGTCAGTAGCACAGATACGCAGTATTTT.

The CDR3 bases are TGTGCCAGCAGCCCCCAAGCGTCCGGACAGGGGTCGTTTGGGGCTAATGAAAAACTGTTTTTT. It specifies CASSPQASGQGSFGANEKLFF. The genes are TRBV21-1 and TRBJ1-4; the table's D gene call, TRBD1, was not cross checked with the DNA. TRBV21-1 is labeled a pseudogene. This CDR3 contains 21 residues.

The rearrangement joins TRBV4-1 to TRBJ2-7, with D possibly TRBD1 on 5 matching bases. The CDR3 covers 14 residues. Germline CDR1 MGHRA, CDR2 YSYEKL. V lost 0 bases and J 3 bases, leaving 9 bases between the germline ends. Written as DNA, the CDR3 is TGCGCCAGCAGCCAAGATACAGGTTTCTACGAGCAGTACTTC. Translating gives CASSQDTGFYEQYF.

V and J are TRBV5-1 and TRBJ1-2, with TRBD1 matching 8 bases. The germline V gene encodes CDR1 SGHRS and CDR2 YFSETQ. This CDR3 contains 14 residues. Trimming removed 0 bases from V and 9 bases from J; junction bases left unmatched: 7. This CDR3 reads CASSLVGTGRSYTF. The CDR3 coding sequence is TGCGCCAGCAGCTTGGTCGGGACAGGCAGGAGCTACACCTTC.